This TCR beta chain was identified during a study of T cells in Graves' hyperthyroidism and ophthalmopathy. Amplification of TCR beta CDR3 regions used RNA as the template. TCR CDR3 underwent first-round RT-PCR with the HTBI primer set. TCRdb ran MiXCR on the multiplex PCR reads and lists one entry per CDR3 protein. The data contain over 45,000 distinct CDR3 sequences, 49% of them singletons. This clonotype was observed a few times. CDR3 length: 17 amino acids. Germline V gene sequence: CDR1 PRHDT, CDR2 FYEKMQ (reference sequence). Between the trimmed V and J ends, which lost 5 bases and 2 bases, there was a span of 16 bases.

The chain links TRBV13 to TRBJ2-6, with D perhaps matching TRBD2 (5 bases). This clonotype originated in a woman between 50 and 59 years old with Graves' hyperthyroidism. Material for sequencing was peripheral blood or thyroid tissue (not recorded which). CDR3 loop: CASSVATGSTGANVLTF. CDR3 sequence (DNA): TGTGCCAGCAGCGTAGCTACGGGATCCACTGGGGCCAACGTCCTGACTTTC.